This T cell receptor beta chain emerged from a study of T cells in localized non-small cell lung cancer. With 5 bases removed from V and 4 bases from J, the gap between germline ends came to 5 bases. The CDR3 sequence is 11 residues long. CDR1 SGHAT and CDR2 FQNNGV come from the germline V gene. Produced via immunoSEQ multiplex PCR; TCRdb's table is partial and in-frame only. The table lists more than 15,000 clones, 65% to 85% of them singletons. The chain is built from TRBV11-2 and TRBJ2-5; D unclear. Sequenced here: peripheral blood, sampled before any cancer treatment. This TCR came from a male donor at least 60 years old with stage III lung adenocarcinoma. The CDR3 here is CASSRTETQYF. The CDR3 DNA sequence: TGTGCCAGCAGCCGTACAGAGACCCAGTACTTC.